These 19 T cell receptor beta chains were all obtained from the same sample, sequenced in a study of blood T cells in healthy people across ages. The authors ran a second PCR of roughly 6 to 12 cycles using a sample-barcoded 5' primer and a J-beta primer mix. One entry per CDR3 protein results from TCRdb running MiXCR on the 5' RACE reads. The sample includes about 1.5 million distinct CDR3 sequences, approximately 39% of them seen just once. Sequences were obtained from blood. The source of these receptors is a young woman in good health.

This clonotype has more than one count but fewer than ten. The chain joins TRBV25-1 to TRBJ2-7, with 9 bases matching TRBD1. The CDR3 contains 15 residues. Germline CDR1 MGHDK, CDR2 SYGVNS. Losses at the gene ends were 3 bases for V and 5 bases for J; bases not matched to a gene: 8. Here the CDR3 DNA reads TGTGCCAGCAGTGATGGGACAGGGAGAGCCCACGAGCAGTACTTC. This sequence encodes CASSDGTGRAHEQYF.

V and J are TRBV12-3 or TRBV12-4 and TRBJ2-5; no firm D call. Trimming left V 3 bases short and J 5 bases short, with 10 bases between. The CDR3 has 13 amino acids. The CDR3 DNA sequence: TGTGCCAGCAGTTTGGGCGACGCGGAGACCCAGTACTTC. Translating gives CASSLGDAETQYF.

Notes on this clonotype: A much larger clonotype is one base distant, so this may be a read error. The chain employs TRBV12-3 or TRBV12-4 and TRBJ2-5; D is perhaps TRBD1 (5 bases). The J call may be in error: the DNA end matches TRBJ2-7 better. CDR3 size: 12 residues. DNA for the CDR3: TGTGCCAGCACCCTCCAGGGCCGCGAGCAGTACTTC. Its translation: CASTLQGREQYF.

This rearrangement joins TRBV3-1 to TRBJ2-7, with 7 bases lining up with TRBD2. TRBJ2-5 matches the DNA end more closely, so the J call is doubtful. Germline lookup yields CDR1 LGHDT and CDR2 YNNKEL (reference sequence). The CDR3 totals 14 residues. In nucleotides, the CDR3 is TGTGCCAGCAGCCACGGCGGGAGTAGAGAGACCCAGTACTTC. Amino acid sequence: CASSHGGSRETQYF.

A few counts support this clonotype. The chain employs TRBV5-1 and TRBJ2-3, with D possibly being TRBD1 (5 bases). V was cut by 4 bases and J by 5 bases, with 14 bases left in between. This CDR3 region has 14 residues. CDR1 is SGHRS, CDR2 YFSETQ, per germline. The CDR3 nucleotides read TGCGCCAGCAGCGATCGGACAAGCGTAGATACGCAGTATTTT. This sequence encodes CASSDRTSVDTQYF.

The CDR3 protein is CAISAERREKLFF. The CDR3, as DNA: TGTGCCATCAGTGCCGAGCGTCGAGAAAAACTGTTTTTT. The chain joins TRBV10-3 to TRBJ1-4, with D unresolved. There are 13 residues in the CDR3. Germline V lookup: CDR1 ENHRY, CDR2 SYGVKD. Trimming took 4 bases from V and 8 from J, leaving 11 bases between them.

The rearrangement uses TRBV3-1 and TRBJ1-1; weak D call: TRBD1 (6 bases). The CDR3 is 15 residues long. In germline, CDR1 is LGHDT, CDR2 YNNKEL (reference sequence). V was trimmed by 5 bases and J by 4 bases, leaving 17 bases between them. For the CDR3, the DNA is TGTGCCAGCAGCAGCCGACAGGTTCGGGGCACTGAAGCTTTCTTT. Translated, it gives CASSSRQVRGTEAFF.

V is TRBV3-1 and J is TRBJ2-5; 9 positions agree with TRBD1. V trimming: 3 bases; J trimming: 4 bases; junction bases outside the gene matches: 6. Per germline, CDR1 LGHDT and CDR2 YNNKEL (reference sequence). The CDR3 covers 15 residues. CDR3 coding DNA: TGTGCCAGCAGCCACACTACAGGGGGCTCAGAGACCCAGTACTTC. Translating it yields CASSHTTGGSETQYF.

This clonotype was counted between two and nine times. The chain is built from TRBV6-5 and TRBJ1-2; 8 nucleotides agree with TRBD1. The CDR3 is made up of 17 amino acids. V dropped 4 bases and J dropped 2; count of bases not matched to a gene: 12. Per the germline V gene, CDR1 is MNHEY and CDR2 is SVGAGI. CDR3: CASSSDPSTGANYGYTF. The CDR3 DNA sequence: TGTGCCAGCAGTTCCGATCCCTCGACAGGGGCGAACTATGGCTACACCTTC.

This clonotype occurred a few times. The chain has TRBV6-2 or TRBV6-3 and TRBJ1-5, with D possibly matching TRBD1 (5 bases). With 11 bases removed from V and 0 bases from J, the gap between germline ends came to 14 bases. Germline V gives CDR1 MNHEY, CDR2 SVGEGT. This CDR3 comprises 14 residues. The CDR3 nucleotides are TGTGCCTGTGGGACCGTGAATAGCAATCAGCCCCAGCATTTT. This sequence encodes CACGTVNSNQPQHF.

This clonotype was counted ten times or more. V is TRBV7-9 and J is TRBJ2-6; D is uncertain. The germline V gene encodes CDR1 SEHNR and CDR2 FQNEAQ (reference sequence). The V and J ends lost 1 base and 2 bases respectively, with 6 bases between them. The CDR3 has 15 residues. The CDR3 DNA sequence: TGTGCCAGCAGCTTAGTCGTAGCTGGGGCCAACGTCCTGACTTTC. It translates to CASSLVVAGANVLTF.

V is TRBV6-5 and J is TRBJ2-1; 7 bases are a match to TRBD2. Germline values: CDR1 MNHEY, CDR2 SVGAGI. V was pared by 8 bases and J by 6 bases, with 7 bases of the junction left unmatched. The CDR3 is made up of 13 amino acids. The CDR3 nucleotides are TGTGCCAGCCGCCCTAGCGGAGTCAATGAGCAGTTCTTC. Its translation: CASRPSGVNEQFF.

In its sample, this clonotype was seen a few times. This rearrangement joins TRBV28 to TRBJ1-2, with D maybe TRBD1 (5 bases). CDR1 is MDHEN and CDR2 is SYDVKM in the germline V gene. V was shortened by 5 bases and J by 5 bases, with 15 bases between the two germline ends. This CDR3 contains 14 residues. This CDR3 reads CASSTPRGGYGYTF. CDR3 in DNA: TGTGCCAGCAGTACCCCACGGGGGGGTTATGGCTACACCTTC.

This clonotype has just a few counts. This chain links TRBV4-2 with TRBJ1-2, with no clear D. The CDR3 extends over 15 amino acids. Germline V CDR1 and CDR2: LGHNA, YNFKEQ. V lost 4 bases, J lost 0 bases, and 12 bases lay in between. The CDR3 nucleotides are TGTGCCAGCAGCCCCCGGGCGGGAGCTAACTATGGCTACACCTTC. It yields the protein CASSPRAGANYGYTF.

CDR3 region: CASSDPGQGADTQYF. The CDR3 nucleotides are TGTGCCAGCAGTGACCCGGGACAGGGTGCAGATACGCAGTATTTT. This chain uses TRBV6-1 with TRBJ2-3; 9 nucleotides align to TRBD1. The germline CDR1 and CDR2 sequences are MNHNS and SASEGT. This CDR3 contains 15 residues. V shed 3 bases, J shed 4 bases, and the junction held 5 bases outside the gene matches.

This clonotype was found a few times. The CDR3 protein is CASSLGLAPNYEQYF. DNA for the CDR3: TGTGCCAGCAGCTTAGGATTAGCCCCCAACTACGAGCAGTACTTC. The V call is TRBV11-2, the J call TRBJ2-7; D remains unclear. The CDR3 loop spans 15 amino acids. The ends were cut back, 1 base at V and 3 bases at J, with 13 bases in the middle. Looked up from germline, CDR1 is SGHAT and CDR2 is FQNNGV.

This rearrangement joins TRBV12-3 or TRBV12-4 to TRBJ1-5, with D possibly being TRBD1 (6 bases). V was trimmed by 4 bases and J by 1 base, leaving 14 bases between them. The CDR3 runs 16 residues. This CDR3 is CASSSSRGTSNQPQHF. CDR3 DNA sequence: TGTGCCAGCAGTTCCTCCAGGGGCACGAGCAATCAGCCCCAGCATTTT.

The gene calls are TRBV27 and TRBJ1-1; the match to TRBD1 covers 8 bases. From germline, CDR1 is MNHEY and CDR2 SMNVEV (reference sequence). CDR3 length: 16 residues. V shed 2 bases and J 4 bases; nucleotides not matched to a gene: 9. The CDR3 protein is CASSLLAGGAGTEAFF. Written as DNA, the CDR3 is TGTGCCAGCAGTTTACTAGCAGGGGGCGCGGGCACTGAAGCTTTCTTT.

This clonotype was seen a handful of times. The rearrangement links TRBV20-1 to TRBJ1-1, with D unresolved. Deletions cut 6 bases from V and 3 bases from J, with 11 bases between. There are 12 residues in the CDR3. Germline lookup yields CDR1 DFQATT and CDR2 SNEGSKA (reference sequence). CDR3 protein: CSAPGSYTEAFF. In DNA, the CDR3 is TGCAGTGCCCCGGGCAGCTACACTGAAGCTTTCTTT.